Included here is one T cell receptor beta chain sequence, with context. Its antigen is still unknown. The data are from a study of cytomegalovirus exposure and HLA in healthy donors. General observations from the study: The study flagged approximately 180 TCR beta chains as cytomegalovirus-associated.

Primers included in the PCR were 60 Vbeta and 13 Jbeta primers. Sequencing used immunoSEQ multiplex PCR; TCRdb keeps in-frame clones, though not all of them. Here the sample spans some 120,000 clones, around 77% being singletons. With 1 base removed from V and 3 bases from J, the gap between germline ends came to 11 bases. This CDR3 contains 15 residues. Germline values: CDR1 SGHTA, CDR2 FQGNSA. What was sequenced was PBMCs. The chain combines TRBV7-2 with TRBJ2-3, with TRBD2 as a possible D gene (5 bases). The TCR sequence derives from a man between 40 and 49 years old in good health and CMV-seropositive. The CDR3 here is CASSLGGPRTDTQYF. CDR3 coding DNA: TGTGCCAGCAGCTTAGGAGGGCCTCGGACAGATACGCAGTATTTT.